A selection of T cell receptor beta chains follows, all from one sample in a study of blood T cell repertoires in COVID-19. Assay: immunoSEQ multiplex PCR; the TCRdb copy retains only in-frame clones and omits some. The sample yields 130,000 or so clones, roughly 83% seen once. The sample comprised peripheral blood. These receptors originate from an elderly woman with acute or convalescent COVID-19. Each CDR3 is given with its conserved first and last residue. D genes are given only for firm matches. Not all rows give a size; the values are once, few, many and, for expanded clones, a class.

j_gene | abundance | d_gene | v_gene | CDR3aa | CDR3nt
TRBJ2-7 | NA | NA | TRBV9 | CASSVSPSHEQYF | TGTGCCAGCAGCGTCTCCCCCTCCCACGAGCAGTACTTC
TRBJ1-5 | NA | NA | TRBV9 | CASSPGQLLIQPQHF | TGTGCCAGCAGCCCCGGACAGTTGTTGATTCAGCCCCAGCATTTT
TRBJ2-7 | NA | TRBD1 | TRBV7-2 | CASSLATGNYEQYF | TGTGCCAGCAGCTTAGCGACAGGGAACTACGAGCAGTACTTC
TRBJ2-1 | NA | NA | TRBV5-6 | CASSLAHGLAYNEQFF | TGTGCCAGCAGCTTGGCCCACGGACTGGCCTACAATGAGCAGTTCTTC
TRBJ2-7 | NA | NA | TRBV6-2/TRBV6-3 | CASSPIQGSYEQYF | TGTGCCAGCAGTCCCATCCAGGGGTCCTACGAGCAGTACTTC
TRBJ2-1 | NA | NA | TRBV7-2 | CASSLAAGRNEQFF | TGTGCCAGCAGCTTAGCGGCAGGGAGGAATGAGCAGTTCTTC
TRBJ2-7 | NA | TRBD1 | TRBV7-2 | CASRKPQGASYEQYF | TGTGCCAGCAGAAAGCCGCAGGGGGCTTCCTACGAGCAGTACTTC
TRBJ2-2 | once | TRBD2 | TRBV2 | CASSAVGLAGGQPGELFF | TGTGCCAGCAGTGCAGTCGGACTAGCGGGAGGTCAGCCCGGGGAGCTGTTTTTT
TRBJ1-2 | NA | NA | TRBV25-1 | CASPMALRDCPNYGYTF | TGTGCCAGCCCTATGGCTTTAAGGGACTGCCCTAACTATGGCTACACCTTC
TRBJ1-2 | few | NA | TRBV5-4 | CASSLAHRAGYYGYTF | TGTGCCAGCAGCTTGGCCCACAGGGCAGGCTACTATGGCTACACCTTC
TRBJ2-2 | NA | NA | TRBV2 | CASSRRDSRELFF | TGTGCCAGCAGTCGCCGGGACTCACGGGAGCTGTTTTTT
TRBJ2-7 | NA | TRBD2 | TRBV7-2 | CASSLGGTSGKAYEQYF | TGTGCCAGCAGCTTGGGGGGGACTAGCGGGAAAGCCTACGAGCAGTACTTC
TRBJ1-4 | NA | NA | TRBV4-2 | CASSQDAGEKLFF | TGTGCCAGCAGCCAAGATGCCGGGGAAAAACTGTTTTTT
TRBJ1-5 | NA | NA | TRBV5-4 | CASSKAGEGSNQPQHF | TGTGCCAGCAGCAAAGCAGGGGAAGGGAGCAATCAGCCCCAGCATTTT
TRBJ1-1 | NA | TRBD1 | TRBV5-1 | CASSPTTGDRWNTEAFF | TGCGCCAGCAGCCCAACCACTGGGGACAGGTGGAACACTGAAGCTTTCTTT
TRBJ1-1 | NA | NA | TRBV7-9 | CASSPGVQNTEAFF | TGTGCCAGCAGTCCAGGGGTTCAGAACACTGAAGCTTTCTTT
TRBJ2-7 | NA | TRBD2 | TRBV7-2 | CASSPQREVGSYEQYF | TGTGCCAGCAGCCCTCAGCGGGAGGTCGGATCCTACGAGCAGTACTTC
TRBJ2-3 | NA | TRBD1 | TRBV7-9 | CASSSHRDREDTQYF | TGTGCCAGCAGCTCACACCGGGACAGGGAGGATACGCAGTATTTT
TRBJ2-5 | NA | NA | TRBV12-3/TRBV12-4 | CASSWGHVESQYF | TGTGCCAGCAGTTGGGGACATGTGGAGTCCCAGTACTTC
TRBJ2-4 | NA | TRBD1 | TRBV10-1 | CASSGDKGTGGCARHNIQYF | TGCGCCAGCAGTGGTGATAAAGGGACAGGGGGCTGCGCGCGACATAACATTCAGTACTTC
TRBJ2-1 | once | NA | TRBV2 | CASSPHLTNEQFF | TGTGCCAGCAGTCCCCACTTAACCAATGAGCAGTTCTTC
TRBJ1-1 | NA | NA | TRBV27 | CASSLIVNTEAFF | TGTGCCAGCAGCCTTATCGTGAACACTGAAGCTTTCTTT
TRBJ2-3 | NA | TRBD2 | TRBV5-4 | CASSRSGGGGDTQYF | TGTGCCAGCAGTCGTAGCGGGGGAGGCGGAGATACGCAGTATTTT
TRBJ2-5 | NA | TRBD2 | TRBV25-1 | CASSESAGGGTQYF | TGTGCCAGCAGTGAATCGGCGGGAGGGGGGACCCAGTACTTC
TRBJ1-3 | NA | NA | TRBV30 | CAWSPWTVASSGNTIYF | TGTGCCTGGAGTCCGTGGACAGTCGCGTCCTCTGGAAACACCATATATTTT
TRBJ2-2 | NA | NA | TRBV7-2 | CASSLRANTGELFF | TGTGCCAGCAGCTTACGCGCGAACACCGGGGAGCTGTTTTTT
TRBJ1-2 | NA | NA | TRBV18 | CASSSAGYSYGYTF | TGTGCCAGCTCCTCAGCAGGGTATTCCTATGGCTACACCTTC
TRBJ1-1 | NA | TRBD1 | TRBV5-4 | CASSFGPRGTNTEAFF | TGTGCCAGCAGCTTCGGGCCCAGGGGGACGAACACTGAAGCTTTCTTT
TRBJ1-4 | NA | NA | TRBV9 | CASSVRGTLGEKLFF | TGTGCCAGCAGCGTAAGAGGGACTCTTGGGGAAAAACTGTTTTTT
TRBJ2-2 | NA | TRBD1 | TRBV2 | CASSRGTGRTGELFF | TGTGCCAGCAGCAGGGGGACAGGGAGAACCGGGGAGCTGTTTTTT
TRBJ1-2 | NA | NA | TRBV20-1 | CSASPVSQQDGYTF | TGCAGTGCCAGTCCCGTCTCACAACAAGATGGCTACACCTTC
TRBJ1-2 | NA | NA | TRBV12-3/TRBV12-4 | CASSVIGTGSYTF | TGTGCCAGCAGTGTGATCGGAACAGGGAGCTACACCTTC
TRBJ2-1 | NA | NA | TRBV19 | CASSSSPGEQFF | TGTGCCAGTAGTAGTTCTCCGGGTGAGCAGTTCTTC
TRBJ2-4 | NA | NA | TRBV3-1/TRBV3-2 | CASSPTLRLAKNIQYF | TGTGCCAGCAGCCCTACACTCAGGCTAGCCAAAAACATTCAGTACTTC
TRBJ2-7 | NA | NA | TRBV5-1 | CASSPQPTSTGRGIEQYF | TGCGCCAGCAGTCCGCAACCAACAAGTACAGGGAGGGGTATCGAGCAGTACTTC
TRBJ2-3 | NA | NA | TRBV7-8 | CASSTYSTDTQYF | TGTGCCAGCAGCACCTATAGCACAGATACGCAGTATTTT
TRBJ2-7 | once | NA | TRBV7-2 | CASSANRDHHEQYF | TGTGCCAGCAGCGCCAACAGGGATCACCACGAGCAGTACTTC
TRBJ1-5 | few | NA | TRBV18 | CASSPQVGPNQPQHF | TGTGCCAGCTCACCGCAGGTTGGGCCTAATCAGCCCCAGCATTTT
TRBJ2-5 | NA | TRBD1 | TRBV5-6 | CASSYQGALETQYF | TGTGCCAGCAGCTATCAGGGGGCTTTGGAGACCCAGTACTTC
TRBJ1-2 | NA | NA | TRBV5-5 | CASSLGLGSVYGYTF | TGTGCCAGCAGCTTGGGACTGGGTTCTGTCTATGGCTACACCTTC
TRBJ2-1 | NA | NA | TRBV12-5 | CASGSPAGGYSYNEQFF | TGTGCTAGTGGTTCCCCGGCCGGGGGATACTCCTACAATGAGCAGTTCTTC
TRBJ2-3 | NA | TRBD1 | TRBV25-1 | CASSEYRTGGADTQYF | TGTGCCAGCAGTGAATATCGGACAGGGGGGGCAGATACGCAGTATTTT
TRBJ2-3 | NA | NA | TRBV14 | CASSQALRDTQYF | TGTGCCAGCAGCCAAGCTTTGCGAGATACGCAGTATTTT
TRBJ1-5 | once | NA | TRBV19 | CASSLRTGNQPQHF | TGTGCCAGTAGTCTCCGGACGGGAAATCAGCCCCAGCATTTT
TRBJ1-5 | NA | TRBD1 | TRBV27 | CASSLRQGLNQPQHF | TGTGCCAGCAGTTTACGACAGGGCTTGAATCAGCCCCAGCATTTT
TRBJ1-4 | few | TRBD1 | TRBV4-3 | CASSQDTQGVEKLFF | TGCGCCAGCAGCCAAGATACCCAGGGGGTCGAAAAACTGTTTTTT
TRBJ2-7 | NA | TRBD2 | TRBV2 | CASRAGLAGGYEQYF | TGTGCCAGCAGGGCCGGACTAGCGGGAGGCTACGAGCAGTACTTC
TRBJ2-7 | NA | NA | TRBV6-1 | CASSEGLVTGSYEQYF | TGTGCCAGCAGTGAAGGTCTAGTAACCGGCTCCTACGAGCAGTACTTC
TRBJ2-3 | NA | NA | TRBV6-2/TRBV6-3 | CASSYSTPVSRTDTQYF | TGTGCCAGCAGTTACTCGACTCCTGTCAGCCGCACAGATACGCAGTATTTT
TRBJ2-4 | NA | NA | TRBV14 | CASSQDSRLAKNIQYF | TGTGCCAGCAGCCAAGACTCGAGACTAGCCAAAAACATTCAGTACTTC
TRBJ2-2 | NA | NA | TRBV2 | CASSPGLGGELFF | TGTGCCAGCAGCCCTGGACTGGGCGGGGAGCTGTTTTTT
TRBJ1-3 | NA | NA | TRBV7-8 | CASSLQLSVGNTIYF | TGTGCCAGCAGCTTACAACTGTCCGTTGGAAACACCATATATTTT
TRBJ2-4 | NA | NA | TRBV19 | CASSIANPGIAAKNIQYF | TGTGCCAGTAGTATAGCCAACCCAGGGATCGCCGCCAAAAACATTCAGTACTTC
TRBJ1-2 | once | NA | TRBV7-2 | CASSPLFIRGGLYGYTF | TGTGCCAGCAGCCCCCTGTTTATCCGTGGAGGACTCTATGGCTACACCTTC
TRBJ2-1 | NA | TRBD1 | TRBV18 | CASSPTLGTADNEQFF | TGTGCCAGCTCACCCACTCTTGGGACAGCAGACAATGAGCAGTTCTTC
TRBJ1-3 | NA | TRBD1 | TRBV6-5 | CASSYSGQGGNTIYF | TGTGCCAGCAGTTACTCGGGACAGGGCGGAAACACCATATATTTT
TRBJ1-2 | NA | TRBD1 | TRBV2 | CASTTRQGDYGYTF | TGTGCCAGCACTACCAGACAGGGTGACTATGGCTACACCTTC
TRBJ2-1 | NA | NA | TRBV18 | CASSPPDRIYNEQFF | TGTGCCAGCTCACCACCCGACAGGATCTACAATGAGCAGTTCTTC
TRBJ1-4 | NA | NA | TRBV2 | CASTRTVFNEKLFF | TGTGCCAGCACAAGGACAGTCTTTAATGAAAAACTGTTTTTT
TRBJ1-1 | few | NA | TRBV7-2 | CASSLDTARNTEAFF | TGTGCCAGCAGCTTAGATACAGCCCGGAACACTGAAGCTTTCTTT